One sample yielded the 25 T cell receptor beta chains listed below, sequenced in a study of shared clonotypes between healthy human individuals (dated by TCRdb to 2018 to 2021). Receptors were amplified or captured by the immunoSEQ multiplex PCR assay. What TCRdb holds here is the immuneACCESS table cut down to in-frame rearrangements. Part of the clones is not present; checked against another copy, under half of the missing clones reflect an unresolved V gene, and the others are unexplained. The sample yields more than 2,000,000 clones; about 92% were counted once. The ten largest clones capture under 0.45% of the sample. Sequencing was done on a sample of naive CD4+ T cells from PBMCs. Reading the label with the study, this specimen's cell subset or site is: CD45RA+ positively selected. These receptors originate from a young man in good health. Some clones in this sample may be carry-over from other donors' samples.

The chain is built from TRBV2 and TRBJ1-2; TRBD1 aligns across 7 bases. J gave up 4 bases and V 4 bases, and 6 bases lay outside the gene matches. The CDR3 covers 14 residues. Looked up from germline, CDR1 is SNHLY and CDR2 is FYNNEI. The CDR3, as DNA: TGTGCCAGCAGTGCGGAGACAGGGACCTATGGCTACACCTTC. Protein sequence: CASSAETGTYGYTF.

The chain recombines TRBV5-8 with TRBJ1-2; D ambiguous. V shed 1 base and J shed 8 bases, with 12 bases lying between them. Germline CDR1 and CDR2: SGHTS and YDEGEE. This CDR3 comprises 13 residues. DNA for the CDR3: TGTGCCAGCAGCTTGACCGGGGAAGGCGGCTACACCTTC. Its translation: CASSLTGEGGYTF.

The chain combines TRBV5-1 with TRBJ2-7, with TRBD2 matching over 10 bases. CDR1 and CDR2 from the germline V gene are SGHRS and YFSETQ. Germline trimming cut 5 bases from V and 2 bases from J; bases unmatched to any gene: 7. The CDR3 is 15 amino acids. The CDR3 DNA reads TGCGCCAGCAGGCCAGCGGGAGGGCTAACCTACGAGCAGTACTTC. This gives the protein CASRPAGGLTYEQYF.

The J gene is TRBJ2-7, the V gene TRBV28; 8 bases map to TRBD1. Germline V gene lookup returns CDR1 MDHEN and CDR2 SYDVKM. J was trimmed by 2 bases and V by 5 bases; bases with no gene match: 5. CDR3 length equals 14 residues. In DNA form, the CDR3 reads TGTGCCAGCAGTAGACAGGGGATTGCCTACGAGCAGTACTTC. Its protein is CASSRQGIAYEQYF.

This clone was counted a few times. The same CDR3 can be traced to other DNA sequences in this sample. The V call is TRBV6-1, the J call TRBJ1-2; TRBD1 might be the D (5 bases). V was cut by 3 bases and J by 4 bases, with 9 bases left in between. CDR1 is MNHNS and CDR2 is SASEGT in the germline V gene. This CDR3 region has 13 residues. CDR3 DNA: TGTGCCAGCAGTGAGGCAGGGACCTATGGCTACACCTTC. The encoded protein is CASSEAGTYGYTF.

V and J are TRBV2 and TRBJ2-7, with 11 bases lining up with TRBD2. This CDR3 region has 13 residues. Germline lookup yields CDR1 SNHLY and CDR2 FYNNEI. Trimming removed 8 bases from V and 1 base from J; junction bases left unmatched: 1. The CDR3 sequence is CASGLAGSYEQYF. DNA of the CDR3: TGTGCCAGCGGACTAGCGGGTTCCTACGAGCAGTACTTC.

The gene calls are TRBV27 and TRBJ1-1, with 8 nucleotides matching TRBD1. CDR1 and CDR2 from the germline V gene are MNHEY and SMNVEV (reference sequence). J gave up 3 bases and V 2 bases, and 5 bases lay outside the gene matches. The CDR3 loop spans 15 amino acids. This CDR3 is CASSLGTGLYTEAFF. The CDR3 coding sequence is TGTGCCAGCAGTTTAGGGACAGGCCTGTACACTGAAGCTTTCTTT.

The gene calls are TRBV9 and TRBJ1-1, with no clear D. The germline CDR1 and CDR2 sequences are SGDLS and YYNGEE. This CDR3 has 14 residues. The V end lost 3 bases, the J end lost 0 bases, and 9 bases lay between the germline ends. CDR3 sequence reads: CASSAWTVNTEAFF. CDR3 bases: TGTGCCAGCAGCGCGTGGACGGTGAACACTGAAGCTTTCTTT.

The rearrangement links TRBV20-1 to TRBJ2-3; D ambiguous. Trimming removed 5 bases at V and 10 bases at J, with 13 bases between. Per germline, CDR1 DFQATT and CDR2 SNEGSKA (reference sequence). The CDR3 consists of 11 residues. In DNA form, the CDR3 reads TGCAGTGCTTCCAAACTCCAGGCGCAGTATTTT. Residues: CSASKLQAQYF.

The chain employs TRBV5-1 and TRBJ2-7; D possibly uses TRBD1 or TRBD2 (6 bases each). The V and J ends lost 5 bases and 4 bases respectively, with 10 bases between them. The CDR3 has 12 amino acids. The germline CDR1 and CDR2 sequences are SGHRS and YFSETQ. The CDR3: CASREGVYEQYF. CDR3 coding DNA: TGCGCCAGCAGGGAGGGGGTTTACGAGCAGTACTTC.

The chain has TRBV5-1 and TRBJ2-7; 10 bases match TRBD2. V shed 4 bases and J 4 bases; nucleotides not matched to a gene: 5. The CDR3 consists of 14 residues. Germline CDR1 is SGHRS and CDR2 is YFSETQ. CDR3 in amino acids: CASSPTSGEYEQYF. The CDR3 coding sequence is TGCGCCAGCAGCCCCACTAGCGGGGAGTACGAGCAGTACTTC.

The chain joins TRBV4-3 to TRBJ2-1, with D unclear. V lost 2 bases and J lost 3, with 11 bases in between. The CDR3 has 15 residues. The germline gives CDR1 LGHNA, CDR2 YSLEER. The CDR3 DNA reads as TGCGCCAGCAGCCAAAGGACGTACCTCTACAATGAGCAGTTCTTC. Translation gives CASSQRTYLYNEQFF.

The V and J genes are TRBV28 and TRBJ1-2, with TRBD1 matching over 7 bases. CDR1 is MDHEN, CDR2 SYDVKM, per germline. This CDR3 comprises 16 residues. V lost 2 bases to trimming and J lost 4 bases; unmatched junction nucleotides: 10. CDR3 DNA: TGTGCCAGCAGTTTAGGACCCCTGACAGGGTCCTATGGCTACACCTTC. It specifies CASSLGPLTGSYGYTF.

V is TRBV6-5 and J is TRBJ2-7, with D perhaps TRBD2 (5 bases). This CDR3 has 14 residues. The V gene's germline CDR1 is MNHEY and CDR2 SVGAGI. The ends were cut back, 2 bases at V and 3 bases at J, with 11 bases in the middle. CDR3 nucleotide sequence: TGTGCCAGCAGTTACAGTCTAGCACTCTACGAGCAGTACTTC. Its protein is CASSYSLALYEQYF.

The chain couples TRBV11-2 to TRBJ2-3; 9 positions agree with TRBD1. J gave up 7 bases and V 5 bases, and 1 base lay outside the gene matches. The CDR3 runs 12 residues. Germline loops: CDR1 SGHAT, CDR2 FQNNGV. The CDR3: CASSGQGYTQYF. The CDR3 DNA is TGTGCCAGCAGCGGACAGGGGTATACGCAGTATTTT.

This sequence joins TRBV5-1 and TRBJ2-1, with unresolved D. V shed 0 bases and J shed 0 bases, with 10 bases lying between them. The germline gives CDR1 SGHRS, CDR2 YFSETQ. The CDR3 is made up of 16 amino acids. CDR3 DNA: TGCGCCAGCAGCTTGGTCTCCTCGGCCTCCTACAATGAGCAGTTCTTC. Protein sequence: CASSLVSSASYNEQFF.

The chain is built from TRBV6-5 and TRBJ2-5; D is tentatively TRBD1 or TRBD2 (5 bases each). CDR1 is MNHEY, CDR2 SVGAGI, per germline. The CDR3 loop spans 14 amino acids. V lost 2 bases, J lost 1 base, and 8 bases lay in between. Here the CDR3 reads CASSYRGSQETQYF. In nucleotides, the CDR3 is TGTGCCAGCAGTTACCGGGGCTCCCAAGAGACCCAGTACTTC.

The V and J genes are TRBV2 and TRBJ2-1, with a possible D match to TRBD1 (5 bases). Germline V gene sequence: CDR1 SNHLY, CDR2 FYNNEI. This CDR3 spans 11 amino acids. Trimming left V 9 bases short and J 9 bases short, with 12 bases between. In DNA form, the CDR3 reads TGTGCCAGTGGGGCTGTTACTGAGCAGTTCTTC. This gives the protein CASGAVTEQFF.

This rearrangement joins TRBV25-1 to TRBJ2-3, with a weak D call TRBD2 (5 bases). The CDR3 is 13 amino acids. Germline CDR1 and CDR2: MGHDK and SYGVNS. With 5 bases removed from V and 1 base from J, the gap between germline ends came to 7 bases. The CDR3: CASSNSGTDTQYF. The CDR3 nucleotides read TGTGCCAGCAGTAATAGCGGCACAGATACGCAGTATTTT.

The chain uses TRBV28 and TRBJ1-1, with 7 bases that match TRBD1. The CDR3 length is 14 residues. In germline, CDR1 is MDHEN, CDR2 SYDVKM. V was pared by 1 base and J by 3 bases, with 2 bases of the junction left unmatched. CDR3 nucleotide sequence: TGTGCCAGCAGTTTATCGACAGGGCACACTGAAGCTTTCTTT. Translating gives CASSLSTGHTEAFF. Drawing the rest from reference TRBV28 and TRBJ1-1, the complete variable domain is DVKVTQSSRYLVKRTGEKVFLECVQDMDHENMFWYRQDPGLGLRLIYFSYDVKMKEKGDIPEGYSVSREKKERFSLILESASTNQTSMYLCASSLSTGHTEAFFGQGTRLTVV.

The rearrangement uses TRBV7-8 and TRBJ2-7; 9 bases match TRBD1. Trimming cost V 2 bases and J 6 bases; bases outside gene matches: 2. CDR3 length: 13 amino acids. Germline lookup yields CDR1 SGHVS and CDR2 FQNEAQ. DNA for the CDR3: TGTGCCAGCAGCTTAACAGGGGGCCTCGAGCAGTACTTC. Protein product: CASSLTGGLEQYF.

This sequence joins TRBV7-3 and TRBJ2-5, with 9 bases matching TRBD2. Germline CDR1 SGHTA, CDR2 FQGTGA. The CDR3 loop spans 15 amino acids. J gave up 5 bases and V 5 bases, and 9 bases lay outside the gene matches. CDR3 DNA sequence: TGTGCCAGCAGCACCATAGCGGGAGTGGGGGAGACCCAGTACTTC. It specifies CASSTIAGVGETQYF.

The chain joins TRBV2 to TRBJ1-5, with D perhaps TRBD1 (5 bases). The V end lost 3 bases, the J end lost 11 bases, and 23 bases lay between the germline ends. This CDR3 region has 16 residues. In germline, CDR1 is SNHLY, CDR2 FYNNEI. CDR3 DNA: TGTGCCAGCAGTGACCCCGGGACTCCCGGGGGGTCTGCCCAGCATTTT. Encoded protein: CASSDPGTPGGSAQHF.

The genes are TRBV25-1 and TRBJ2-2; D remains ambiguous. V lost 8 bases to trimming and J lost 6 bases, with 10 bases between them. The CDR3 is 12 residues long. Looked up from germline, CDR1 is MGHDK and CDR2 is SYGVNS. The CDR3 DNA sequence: TGTGCCAGCTCCTTGCGGCCCGGGGAGCTGTTTTTT. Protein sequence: CASSLRPGELFF.

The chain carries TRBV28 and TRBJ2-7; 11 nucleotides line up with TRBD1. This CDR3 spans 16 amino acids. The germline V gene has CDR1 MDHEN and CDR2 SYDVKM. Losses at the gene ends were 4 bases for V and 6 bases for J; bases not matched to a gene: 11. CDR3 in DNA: TGTGCCAGCAGTTCAACTCCGGACAGGGGGCGCTTCGAGCAGTACTTC. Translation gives CASSSTPDRGRFEQYF. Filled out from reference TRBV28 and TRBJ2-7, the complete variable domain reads DVKVTQSSRYLVKRTGEKVFLECVQDMDHENMFWYRQDPGLGLRLIYFSYDVKMKEKGDIPEGYSVSREKKERFSLILESASTNQTSMYLCASSSTPDRGRFEQYFGPGTRLTVT.